Below are 6 T cell receptor beta chains sequenced from a single sample in a study of cytomegalovirus exposure and HLA in healthy donors. The PCR had 60 Vbeta and 13 Jbeta primers. Libraries were prepared by immunoSEQ multiplex PCR; TCRdb keeps only in-frame clonotypes and omits some of them. Of around 130,000 clones listed, around 9% were seen once; the top ten hold 4.5% to 6%. The sequenced sample consisted of PBMCs. The receptors derive from a middle-aged man in good health and CMV-seronegative.

In this sample, this clone turned up a few times. V usage is TRBV5-6 and J usage is TRBJ2-7; 12 bases align to TRBD1. Germline V gene data show CDR1 as SGHDT and CDR2 as YYEEEE. The CDR3 is 15 residues long. V shed 3 bases and J 3 bases; nucleotides not matched to a gene: 4. In nucleotides, the CDR3 is TGTGCCAGCAGCTCCGGGACAGGGGGCTTCTACGAGCAGTACTTC. Its translation: CASSSGTGGFYEQYF.

The chain uses TRBV19 and TRBJ2-1; D uncertain. The CDR3 runs 14 residues. Germline CDR1 reads LNHDA; CDR2 reads SQIVND (reference sequence). V lost 1 base and J 0 bases, leaving 4 bases between the germline ends. The CDR3 sequence is CASSIAGSYNEQFF. In nucleotides, the CDR3 is TGTGCCAGTAGTATAGCGGGCTCCTACAATGAGCAGTTCTTC.

The chain links TRBV7-9 to TRBJ1-2; no clear D gene. The length of the CDR3 is 16 residues. In germline, CDR1 is SEHNR, CDR2 FQNEAQ (reference sequence). V was cut by 1 base and J by 5 bases, with 17 bases left in between. This chain's CDR3 is CASSLDWQVRLYGYTF. The CDR3 DNA follows: TGTGCCAGCAGCTTAGACTGGCAGGTCCGGCTATATGGCTACACCTTC.

Here the CDR3 reads CSVADSHYGYTF. The CDR3 DNA is TGCAGCGTCGCCGACAGTCACTATGGCTACACCTTC. This chain links TRBV29-1 with TRBJ1-2, with a weak D call TRBD1 (5 bases). The CDR3 is 12 amino acids. Looked up from germline, CDR1 is SQVTM and CDR2 is ANQGSEA. V lost 6 bases and J 3 bases, leaving 11 bases between the germline ends.

This clone was found a few times. V is TRBV4-1 and J is TRBJ1-6, with a possible D match to TRBD1 (6 bases). CDR1 and CDR2 (germline): MGHRA, YSYEKL. Trimming left V 0 bases short and J 7 bases short, with 10 bases between. The CDR3 contains 15 residues. The CDR3 DNA reads TGCGCCAGCAGCCAAGAACGGGGGGCCAATTCACCCCTCCACTTT. This translates into CASSQERGANSPLHF.

In its sample, this clone was seen a few times. This chain joins TRBV27 and TRBJ1-2; 8 bases are shared with TRBD1. This CDR3 is 13 amino acids long. V trimming: 6 bases; J trimming: 8 bases; junction bases outside the gene matches: 8. Per germline, CDR1 MNHEY and CDR2 SMNVEV (reference sequence). CDR3 in amino acids: CASSPQGAGGYTF. The CDR3 region has the DNA TGTGCCAGCAGCCCCCAGGGGGCAGGAGGCTACACCTTC.